The next 17 T cell receptor beta chains were all read from a single sample in a study of regulatory T cells in long-lasting Graves disease (dated by TCRdb to the early 2020s). The library was generated by multiplex PCR. For sequencing, an Illumina HiSeq 4000 was employed. CDR3 regions were amplified by Arm-PCR with iRepertoire HTBI primers to construct TCR beta libraries. Using fastp trimming at Q25 and MiXCR clonotype assembly, TCRdb reanalyzed the public sequencing data and kept in-frame beta chains. Every entry covers one CDR3 protein and lists the most common genes and DNA from its rows. This sample is represented by 400,000 to 600,000 distinct CDR3 sequences; 20% to 25% of them were singletons. The ten largest clones represent 7% to 9% of the sample. The time point label here, explained by the study, means: persistent/refractory GD, antithyroid drugs over 5 years with positive TRAb. For both TCR sequencing and RNA sequencing, RNA was extracted from PBMCs using TRIzol.

The sequencing here drew on peripheral blood mononuclear cells (PBMCs), taken when the disease was refractory, from a patient treated with antithyroid drugs. The receptors were sampled from a female donor with Graves disease.

This clonotype was counted between two and nine times. This rearrangement joins TRBV10-3 to TRBJ1-1; 8 bases line up with TRBD1. Germline CDR1 and CDR2: ENHRY and SYGVKD. V lost 2 bases to trimming and J lost 0 bases; unmatched junction nucleotides: 5. The CDR3 runs to 16 residues. The CDR3 DNA is TGTGCCATCAGTGAGAGCTCAGGGGGCTTGAACACTGAAGCTTTCTTT. It yields the protein CAISESSGGLNTEAFF.

This clonotype was counted at least ten times. This CDR3 reads CASRREHDSPLHF. For the CDR3, the DNA is TGTGCCAGCAGGAGAGAACACGATTCACCCCTCCACTTT. The chain recombines TRBV12-3 or TRBV12-4 with TRBJ1-6; D not certain. V lost 6 bases and J 8 bases, leaving 11 bases between the germline ends. The CDR3 has 13 residues.

This chain uses TRBV5-1 with TRBJ1-2; 9 nucleotides align to TRBD1. Germline CDR1 and CDR2: SGHRS and YFSETQ. J gave up 6 bases and V 3 bases, and 18 bases lay outside the gene matches. The CDR3 sequence is 18 residues long. The chain's CDR3 is CASSSTPSVGQGSDGYTF. CDR3 in DNA: TGCGCCAGCAGCTCTACCCCGTCGGTTGGACAGGGGTCCGATGGCTACACCTTC.

CDR3 in amino acids: CAWSPWNTEAFF. The CDR3 DNA follows: TGTGCCTGGAGTCCATGGAACACTGAAGCTTTCTTT. V and J are TRBV30 and TRBJ1-1, with D unclear. Germline loops: CDR1 GTSNPN, CDR2 SVGIG (reference sequence). V dropped 2 bases and J dropped 1 base, with 5 bases sitting between them. CDR3 length: 12 amino acids.

There are many counts of this clonotype. The V gene is TRBV28, the J gene TRBJ2-7; 7 bases fit TRBD1. The junction had 9 bases not matched to a gene; V was cut back by 2 bases and J by 2 bases. Germline lookup yields CDR1 MDHEN and CDR2 SYDVKM. This CDR3 comprises 16 residues. The CDR3 protein is CASSLGQGVYPYEQYF. CDR3 nucleotides: TGTGCCAGCAGTTTAGGGCAGGGGGTATATCCCTACGAGCAGTACTTC.

This chain connects TRBV12-5 to TRBJ1-3; no clear D. The germline gives CDR1 LGHNT, CDR2 FRNRAP. V lost 0 bases, J lost 1 base, and 10 bases lay in between. The CDR3 is made up of 16 amino acids. The CDR3 here is CASGLVLSQSGNTIYF. The CDR3 nucleotides read TGTGCTAGTGGTTTGGTACTGTCACAGTCTGGAAACACCATATATTTT.

This chain uses TRBV7-9 with TRBJ1-3, with 9 bases lining up with TRBD1. This CDR3 has 17 residues. The V gene end was trimmed by 5 bases and the J gene end by 0 bases; junction bases not matched to a gene: 8. Germline V lookup: CDR1 SEHNR, CDR2 FQNEAQ (reference sequence). As DNA, the CDR3 is TGTGCCAGCAGCCCCCCGGGACAGGGAGGCTCTGGAAACACCATATATTTT. Translation: CASSPPGQGGSGNTIYF.

This clonotype appeared many times. The chain recombines TRBV20-1 with TRBJ2-5; tentatively, D is TRBD1 or TRBD2 (5 bases each). V lost 5 bases and J lost 5, with 15 bases in between. The CDR3 sequence is 13 residues long. Germline loops: CDR1 DFQATT, CDR2 SNEGSKA (reference sequence). The CDR3 sequence is CSAGGRPGETQYF. In DNA, the CDR3 is TGCAGTGCTGGGGGACGCCCGGGGGAGACCCAGTACTTC.

This clonotype was counted only a few times. The V gene is TRBV2, the J gene TRBJ1-6, with no clear D. The V end lost 8 bases, the J end lost 7 bases, and 12 bases lay between the germline ends. Germline loops: CDR1 SNHLY, CDR2 FYNNEI. The CDR3 is 13 residues long. Here the CDR3 reads CASSSARNSPLHF. CDR3 DNA: TGTGCCAGCTCATCCGCTCGAAATTCACCCCTCCACTTT.

In this sample, this clonotype turned up a few times. The genes are TRBV7-9 and TRBJ2-1; no definite D call. Looked up from germline, CDR1 is SEHNR and CDR2 is FQNEAQ (reference sequence). The CDR3 has 13 amino acids. Trimming took 4 bases from V and 9 from J, leaving 13 bases between them. The CDR3 coding sequence is TGTGCCAGCAGCTATAACGAAGGTAGTGAGCAGTTCTTC. This translates into CASSYNEGSEQFF.

The J gene is TRBJ1-1, the V gene TRBV28; 7 bases fit TRBD1. The CDR3 is 15 amino acids. J lost 11 bases, V lost 2 bases, and 14 bases had no gene match. The germline V gene has CDR1 MDHEN and CDR2 SYDVKM. The CDR3: CASSLQPRQGWSAFF. The DNA of the CDR3 is TGTGCCAGCAGTTTACAGCCTCGACAGGGCTGGTCTGCTTTCTTT.

This clonotype appeared many times. The rearrangement uses TRBV3-1 and TRBJ1-1; D unresolved. CDR3 length equals 13 residues. Trimming stripped 1 base from V and 5 bases from J, with 8 bases between. Germline CDR1 reads LGHDT; CDR2 reads YNNKEL (reference sequence). The CDR3 DNA follows: TGTGCCAGCAGCCAAGTGGGAGATACTGAAGCTTTCTTT. Encoded protein: CASSQVGDTEAFF.

The chain employs TRBV5-1 and TRBJ1-2; D unclear. CDR3 size: 11 residues. Germline V lookup: CDR1 SGHRS, CDR2 YFSETQ. Trimming pared 6 bases from V and 2 bases from J, leaving 5 bases between. The CDR3 here is CASMGNYGYTF. The CDR3 DNA sequence: TGCGCCAGCATGGGAAACTATGGCTACACCTTC. Using reference TRBV5-1 and TRBJ1-2 for the parts outside the CDR3, the full variable domain is KAGVTQTPRYLIKTRGQQVTLSCSPISGHRSVSWYQQTPGQGLQFLFEYFSETQRNKGNFPGRFSGRQFSNSRSEMNVSTLELGDSALYLCASMGNYGYTFGSGTRLTVV.

This clonotype was counted ten times or more. The chain employs TRBV29-1 and TRBJ2-2, with D perhaps TRBD1 (5 bases). The CDR3 contains 13 residues. Germline V lookup: CDR1 SQVTM, CDR2 ANQGSEA. V was trimmed by 4 bases and J by 5 bases, leaving 11 bases between them. This CDR3 reads CSVAERGTGELFF. CDR3 sequence (DNA): TGCAGCGTTGCGGAAAGGGGAACCGGGGAGCTGTTTTTT.

This chain uses TRBV5-6 with TRBJ2-2, with D uncertain. The germline CDR1 and CDR2 sequences are SGHDT and YYEEEE. The germline V and J ends were trimmed by 3 bases and 1 base, with 4 bases remaining between them. This CDR3 has 13 residues. The CDR3 spells CASSWWNTGELFF. In nucleotides, the CDR3 is TGTGCCAGCAGCTGGTGGAACACCGGGGAGCTGTTTTTT.

This clonotype was seen many times. The V gene is TRBV28, the J gene TRBJ2-5; D possibly corresponds to TRBD1 (6 bases). The CDR3 consists of 13 residues. V lost 6 bases and J lost 5, with 13 bases in between. The germline gives CDR1 MDHEN, CDR2 SYDVKM. The CDR3 is CASRSQGRETQYF. The CDR3 DNA reads as TGTGCCAGCAGATCGCAGGGGCGGGAGACCCAGTACTTC.

This clonotype has a handful of counts. The chain uses TRBV7-3 and TRBJ1-1, with D tentatively TRBD1 (5 bases). V lost 3 bases to trimming and J lost 1 base, with 15 bases between them. The CDR3 runs 16 residues. Looked up from germline, CDR1 is SGHTA and CDR2 is FQGTGA. CDR3 region: CASSLGGRGSNTEAFF. In nucleotides, the CDR3 is TGTGCCAGCAGCTTGGGGGGTCGGGGCTCGAACACTGAAGCTTTCTTT.